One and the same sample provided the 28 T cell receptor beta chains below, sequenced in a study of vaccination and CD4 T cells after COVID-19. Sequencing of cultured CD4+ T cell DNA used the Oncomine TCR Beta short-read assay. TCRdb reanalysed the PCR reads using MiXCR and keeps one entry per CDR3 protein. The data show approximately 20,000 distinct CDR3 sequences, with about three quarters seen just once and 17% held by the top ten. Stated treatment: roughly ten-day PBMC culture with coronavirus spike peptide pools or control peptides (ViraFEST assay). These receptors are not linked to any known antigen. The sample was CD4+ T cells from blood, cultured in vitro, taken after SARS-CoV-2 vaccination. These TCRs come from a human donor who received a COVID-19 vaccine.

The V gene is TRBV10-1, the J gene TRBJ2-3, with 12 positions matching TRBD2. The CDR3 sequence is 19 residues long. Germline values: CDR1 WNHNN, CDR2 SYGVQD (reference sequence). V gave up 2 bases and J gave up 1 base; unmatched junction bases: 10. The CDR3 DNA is TGCGCCAGCAGTGAGCCCCCTAGCGGGGGGGGACTACGCACAGATACGCAGTATTTT. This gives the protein CASSEPPSGGGLRTDTQYF.

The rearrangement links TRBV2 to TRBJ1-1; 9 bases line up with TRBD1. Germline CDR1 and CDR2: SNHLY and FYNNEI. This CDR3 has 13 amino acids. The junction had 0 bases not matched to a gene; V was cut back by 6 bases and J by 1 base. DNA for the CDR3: TGTGCCAGCAGGGACAGGGGGAACACTGAAGCTTTCTTT. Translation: CASRDRGNTEAFF.

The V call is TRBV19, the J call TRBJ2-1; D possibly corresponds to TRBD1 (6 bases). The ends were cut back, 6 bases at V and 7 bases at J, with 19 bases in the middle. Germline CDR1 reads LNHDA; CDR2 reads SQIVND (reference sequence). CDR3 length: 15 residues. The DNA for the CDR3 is TGTGCCAGTAGCTACAGGGCACAAGAGGCAAATGAGCAGTTCTTC. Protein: CASSYRAQEANEQFF.

The CDR3 spells CSVQGWGDVTQYF. CDR3 DNA: TGCAGCGTGCAGGGGTGGGGCGACGTGACCCAGTACTTC. V and J are TRBV29-1 and TRBJ2-5, with D possibly matching TRBD1 (6 bases). Per germline, CDR1 SQVTM and CDR2 ANQGSEA. V was shortened by 6 bases and J by 7 bases, with 18 bases between the two germline ends. The CDR3 length is 13 residues. Using reference TRBV29-1 and TRBJ2-5 for the parts outside the CDR3, the full variable domain is SAVISQKPSRDICQRGTSLTIQCQVDSQVTMMFWYRQQPGQSLTLIATANQGSEATYESGFVIDKFPISRPNLTFSTLTVSNMSPEDSSIYLCSVQGWGDVTQYFGPGTRLLVL.

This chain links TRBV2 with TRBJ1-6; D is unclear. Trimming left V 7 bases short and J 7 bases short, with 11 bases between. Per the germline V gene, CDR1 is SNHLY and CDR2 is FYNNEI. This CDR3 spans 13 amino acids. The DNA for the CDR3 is TGTGCCAGCACCCTTAGTACAAATTCACCCCTCCACTTT. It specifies CASTLSTNSPLHF.

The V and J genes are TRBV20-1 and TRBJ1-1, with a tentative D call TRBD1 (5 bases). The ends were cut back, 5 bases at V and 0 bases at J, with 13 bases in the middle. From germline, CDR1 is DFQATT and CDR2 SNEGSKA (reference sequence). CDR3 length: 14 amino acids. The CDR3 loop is CSAHRKGMNTEAFF. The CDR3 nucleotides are TGCAGTGCTCACAGAAAGGGGATGAACACTGAAGCTTTCTTT.

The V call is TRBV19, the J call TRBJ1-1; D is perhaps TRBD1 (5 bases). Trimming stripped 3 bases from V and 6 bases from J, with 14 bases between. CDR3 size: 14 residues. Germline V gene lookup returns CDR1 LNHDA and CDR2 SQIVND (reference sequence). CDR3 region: CASSIRGFGPEAFF. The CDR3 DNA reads TGTGCCAGTAGTATTCGGGGGTTCGGTCCTGAAGCTTTCTTT.

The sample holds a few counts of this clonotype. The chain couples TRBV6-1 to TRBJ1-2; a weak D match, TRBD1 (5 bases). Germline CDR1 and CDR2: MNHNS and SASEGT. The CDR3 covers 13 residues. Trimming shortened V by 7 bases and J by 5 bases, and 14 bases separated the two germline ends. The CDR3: CASTDNRIYGYTF. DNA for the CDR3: TGTGCCAGCACGGACAACCGGATTTATGGCTACACCTTC.

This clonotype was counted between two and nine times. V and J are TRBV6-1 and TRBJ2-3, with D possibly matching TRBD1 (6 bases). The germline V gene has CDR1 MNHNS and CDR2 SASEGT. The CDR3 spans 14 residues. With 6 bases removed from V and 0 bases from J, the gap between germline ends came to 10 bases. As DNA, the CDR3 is TGTGCCAGCAGGGACAGCTCTAGCACAGATACGCAGTATTTT. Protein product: CASRDSSSTDTQYF.

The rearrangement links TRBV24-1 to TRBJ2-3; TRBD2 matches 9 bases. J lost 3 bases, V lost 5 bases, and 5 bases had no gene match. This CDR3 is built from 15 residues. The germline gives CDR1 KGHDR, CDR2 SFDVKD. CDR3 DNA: TGTGCCACCAGTGTAGCGGGGGATGAAACAGATACGCAGTATTTT. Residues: CATSVAGDETDTQYF.

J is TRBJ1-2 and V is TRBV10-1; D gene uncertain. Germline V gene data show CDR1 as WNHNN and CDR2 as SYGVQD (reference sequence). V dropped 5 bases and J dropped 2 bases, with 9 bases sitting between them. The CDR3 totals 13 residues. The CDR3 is CASSSSANYGYTF. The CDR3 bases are TGCGCCAGCAGTTCCTCAGCGAACTATGGCTACACCTTC.

This chain's CDR3 is CASSLVAQTGTSGNTIYF. CDR3 nucleotide sequence: TGTGCCAGCAGCTTAGTTGCCCAGACAGGGACCTCTGGAAACACCATATATTTT. The chain is built from TRBV7-8 and TRBJ1-3, with 7 bases identical to TRBD1. V shed 1 base and J 0 bases; nucleotides not matched to a gene: 9. Germline-derived CDR1 and CDR2 are SGHVS and FQNEAQ. CDR3 length: 18 amino acids.

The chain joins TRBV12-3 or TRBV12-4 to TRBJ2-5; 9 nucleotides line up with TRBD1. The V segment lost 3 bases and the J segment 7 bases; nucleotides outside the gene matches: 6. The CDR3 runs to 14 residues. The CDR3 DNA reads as TGTGCCAGCAGTTTCCACAGGGGGCAGGCGACCCAGTACTTC. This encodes CASSFHRGQATQYF.

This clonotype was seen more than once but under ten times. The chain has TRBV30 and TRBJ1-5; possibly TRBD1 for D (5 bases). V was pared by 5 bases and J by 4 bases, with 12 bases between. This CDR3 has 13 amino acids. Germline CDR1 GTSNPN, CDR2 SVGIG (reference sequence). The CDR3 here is CAWDQGPNQPQHF. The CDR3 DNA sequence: TGTGCCTGGGATCAGGGTCCAAATCAGCCCCAGCATTTT.

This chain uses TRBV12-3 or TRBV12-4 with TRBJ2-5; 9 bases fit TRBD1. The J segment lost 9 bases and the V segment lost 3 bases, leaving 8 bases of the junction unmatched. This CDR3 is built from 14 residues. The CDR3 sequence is CASSFSQTGGPQYF. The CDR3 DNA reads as TGTGCCAGCAGTTTCTCCCAAACAGGGGGCCCCCAGTACTTC.

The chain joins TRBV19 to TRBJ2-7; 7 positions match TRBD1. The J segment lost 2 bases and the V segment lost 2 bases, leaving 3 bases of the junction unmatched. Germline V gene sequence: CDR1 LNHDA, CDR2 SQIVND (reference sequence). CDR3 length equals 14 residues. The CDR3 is CASSIRGQAYEQYF. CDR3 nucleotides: TGTGCCAGTAGTATAAGGGGGCAGGCCTACGAGCAGTACTTC.

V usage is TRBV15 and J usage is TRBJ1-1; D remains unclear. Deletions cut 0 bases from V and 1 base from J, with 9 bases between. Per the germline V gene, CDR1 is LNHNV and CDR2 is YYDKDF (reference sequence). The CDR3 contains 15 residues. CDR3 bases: TGTGCCACCAGCAGAGATGGACTCAGGAACACTGAAGCTTTCTTT. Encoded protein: CATSRDGLRNTEAFF.

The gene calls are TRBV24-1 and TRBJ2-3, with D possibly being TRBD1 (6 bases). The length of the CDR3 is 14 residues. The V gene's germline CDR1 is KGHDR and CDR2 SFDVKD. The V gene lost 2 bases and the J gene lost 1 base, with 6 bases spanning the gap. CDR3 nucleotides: TGTGCCACCAGTGATTACAGGGGCACAGATACGCAGTATTTT. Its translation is CATSDYRGTDTQYF.

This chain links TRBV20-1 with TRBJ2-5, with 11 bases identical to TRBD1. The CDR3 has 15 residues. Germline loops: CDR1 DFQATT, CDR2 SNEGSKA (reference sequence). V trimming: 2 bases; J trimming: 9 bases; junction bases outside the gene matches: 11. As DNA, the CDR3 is TGCAGTGCTAGACGACGGGACAGGGGGATCGATCCCCAGTACTTC. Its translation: CSARRRDRGIDPQYF.

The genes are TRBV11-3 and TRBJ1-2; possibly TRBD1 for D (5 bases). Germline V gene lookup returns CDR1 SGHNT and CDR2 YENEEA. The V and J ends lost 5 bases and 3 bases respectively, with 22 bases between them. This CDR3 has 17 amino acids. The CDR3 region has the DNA TGTGCCAGCAGCAAGAGAGGAGGAGGGACGGGGTACTATGGCTACACCTTC. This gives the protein CASSKRGGGTGYYGYTF.

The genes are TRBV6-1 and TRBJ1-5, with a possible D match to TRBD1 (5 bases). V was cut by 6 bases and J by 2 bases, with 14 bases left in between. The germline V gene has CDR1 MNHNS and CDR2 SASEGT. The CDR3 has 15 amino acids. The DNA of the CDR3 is TGTGCCAGCAGCACGCATGGAGGGGGCAATCAGCCCCAGCATTTT. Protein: CASSTHGGGNQPQHF.

The CDR3 protein is CASSSLTKFQGTWSNQPQHF. The CDR3 DNA reads TGTGCCAGCAGCTCGTTAACGAAATTCCAGGGAACCTGGAGCAATCAGCCCCAGCATTTT. The genes are TRBV12-3 or TRBV12-4 and TRBJ1-5; a weak D match, TRBD1 (5 bases). The V gene lost 6 bases and the J gene lost 1 base, with 28 bases spanning the gap. There are 20 residues in the CDR3.

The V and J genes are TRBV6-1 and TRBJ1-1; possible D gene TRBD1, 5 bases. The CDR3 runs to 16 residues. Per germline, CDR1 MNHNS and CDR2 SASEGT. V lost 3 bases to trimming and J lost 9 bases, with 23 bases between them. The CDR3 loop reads CASSETTPQVGTQAFF. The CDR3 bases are TGTGCCAGCAGTGAGACTACTCCACAGGTCGGGACTCAAGCTTTCTTT.

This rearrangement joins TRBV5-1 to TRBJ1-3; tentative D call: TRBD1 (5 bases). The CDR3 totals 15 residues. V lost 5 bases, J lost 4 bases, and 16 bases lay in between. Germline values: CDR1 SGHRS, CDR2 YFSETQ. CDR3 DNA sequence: TGCGCCAGCAGACCAGGGTTACCCTCCGGAAACACCATATATTTT. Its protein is CASRPGLPSGNTIYF. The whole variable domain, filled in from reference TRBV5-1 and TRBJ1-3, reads KAGVTQTPRYLIKTRGQQVTLSCSPISGHRSVSWYQQTPGQGLQFLFEYFSETQRNKGNFPGRFSGRQFSNSRSEMNVSTLELGDSALYLCASRPGLPSGNTIYFGEGSWLTVV.

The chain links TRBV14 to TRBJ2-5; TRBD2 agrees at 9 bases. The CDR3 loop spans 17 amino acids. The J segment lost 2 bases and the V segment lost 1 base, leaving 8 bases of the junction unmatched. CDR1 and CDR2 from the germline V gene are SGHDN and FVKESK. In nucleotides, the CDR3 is TGTGCCAGCAGCCAAGTGAGCGGGGGGCCCCTTCAAGAGACCCAGTACTTC. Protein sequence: CASSQVSGGPLQETQYF.

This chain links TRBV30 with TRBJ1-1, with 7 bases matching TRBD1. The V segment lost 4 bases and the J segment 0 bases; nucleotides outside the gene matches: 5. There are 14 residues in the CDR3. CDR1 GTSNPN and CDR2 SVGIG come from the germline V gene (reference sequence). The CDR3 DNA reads TGTGCCTGGACCCTACAGGGGATGAACACTGAAGCTTTCTTT. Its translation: CAWTLQGMNTEAFF.

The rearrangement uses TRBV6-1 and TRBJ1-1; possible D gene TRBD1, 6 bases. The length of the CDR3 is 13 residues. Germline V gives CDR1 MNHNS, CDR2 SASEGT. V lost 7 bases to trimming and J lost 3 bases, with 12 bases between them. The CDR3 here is CASTRGPDTEAFF. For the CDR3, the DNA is TGTGCCAGCACCAGGGGTCCCGACACTGAAGCTTTCTTT.

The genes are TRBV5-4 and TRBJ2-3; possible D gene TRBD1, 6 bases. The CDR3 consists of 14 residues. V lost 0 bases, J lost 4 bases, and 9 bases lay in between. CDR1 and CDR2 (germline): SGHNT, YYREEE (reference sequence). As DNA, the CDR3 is TGTGCCAGCAGCTTGGAACAGGGCTCAGATACGCAGTATTTT. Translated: CASSLEQGSDTQYF.